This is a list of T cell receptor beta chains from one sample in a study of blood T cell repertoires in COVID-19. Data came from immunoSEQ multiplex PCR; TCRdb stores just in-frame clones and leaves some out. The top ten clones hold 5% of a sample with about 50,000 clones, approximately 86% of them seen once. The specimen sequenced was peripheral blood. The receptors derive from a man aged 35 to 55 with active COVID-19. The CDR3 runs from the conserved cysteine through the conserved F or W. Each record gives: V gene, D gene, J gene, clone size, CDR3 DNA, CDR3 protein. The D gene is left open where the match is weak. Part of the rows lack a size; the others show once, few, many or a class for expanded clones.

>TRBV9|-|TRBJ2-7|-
TGTGCCAGCAGCGTAGCTGAGAGCTCCTACGAGCAGTACTTC
CASSVAESSYEQYF
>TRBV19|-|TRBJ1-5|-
TGTGCCAGTACCGCCGTTCAGGGTAGGAATCAGCCCCAGCATTTT
CASTAVQGRNQPQHF
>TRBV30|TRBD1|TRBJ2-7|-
TGTGCCTGGAGTATGGACAGGGAGAAAGAGCAGTACTTC
CAWSMDREKEQYF
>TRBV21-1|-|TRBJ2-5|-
TGTGCCAGCAGCAGCAGTGAGGGGCCCTGGACTAGCGGGAAAGGAGAGACCCAGTACTTC
CASSSSEGPWTSGKGETQYF
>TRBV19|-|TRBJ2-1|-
TGTGCCAGTAGTGGGCGGGGCAATGAGCAGTTCTTC
CASSGRGNEQFF
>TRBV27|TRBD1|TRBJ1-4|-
TGTGCCAGCAGGTTAACAGGGGGCAATCGTATTGAAAAACTGTTTTTT
CASRLTGGNRIEKLFF
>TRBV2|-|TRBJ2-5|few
TGTGCCAGCAGTTCTCAGGGGTACGGGACCCAGTACTTC
CASSSQGYGTQYF
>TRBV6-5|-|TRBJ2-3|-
TGTGCCACAACCGGACTGAGCACAGATACGCAGTATTTT
CATTGLSTDTQYF
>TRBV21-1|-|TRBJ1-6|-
TGTGCCAGCAGCCGGTTACCGGGACAGGAACACTTT
CASSRLPGQEHF
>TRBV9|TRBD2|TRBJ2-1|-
TGTGCCAGCAGCGTAGCTTGGGGCCAGGGAGGGGATGAGCAGTTCTTC
CASSVAWGQGGDEQFF
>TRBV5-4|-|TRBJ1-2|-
TGTGCCAGCAGCTTTGGGTTTCCGGGGGGCTACACCTTC
CASSFGFPGGYTF
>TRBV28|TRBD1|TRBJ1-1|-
TGTGCCAGCAGTTCCCCCGGGGACAGGTCAGGTAACACTGAAGCTTTCTTT
CASSSPGDRSGNTEAFF
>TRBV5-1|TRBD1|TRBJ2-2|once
TGCGCCAGCAGCCTGCGCCCGGGACAGGGGAACACCGGGGAGCTGTTTTTT
CASSLRPGQGNTGELFF
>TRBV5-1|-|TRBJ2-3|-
TGCGCCAGCAGGGCGGGGAAAATCACAGATACGCAGTATTTT
CASRAGKITDTQYF
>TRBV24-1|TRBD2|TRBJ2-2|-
TGTGCCACCGGGGACGCGGGGGGCGGGGAGCTGTTTTTT
CATGDAGGGELFF
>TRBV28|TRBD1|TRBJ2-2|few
TGTGCCAGCAGTCTATACAGGGGAATGACCGGGGAGCTGTTTTTT
CASSLYRGMTGELFF
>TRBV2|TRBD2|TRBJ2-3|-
TGTGCCAGCAGTGAAGCGGGGGGGGATACGCAGTATTTT
CASSEAGGDTQYF
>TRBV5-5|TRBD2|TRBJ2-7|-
TGTGCCAGCAGCCCTAGACTAGCGGGAGCCTCCTACGAGCAGTACTTC
CASSPRLAGASYEQYF
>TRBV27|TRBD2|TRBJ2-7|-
TGTGCCAGCAGTTTACAAGCGGGAGACGTACACGAGCAGTACTTC
CASSLQAGDVHEQYF